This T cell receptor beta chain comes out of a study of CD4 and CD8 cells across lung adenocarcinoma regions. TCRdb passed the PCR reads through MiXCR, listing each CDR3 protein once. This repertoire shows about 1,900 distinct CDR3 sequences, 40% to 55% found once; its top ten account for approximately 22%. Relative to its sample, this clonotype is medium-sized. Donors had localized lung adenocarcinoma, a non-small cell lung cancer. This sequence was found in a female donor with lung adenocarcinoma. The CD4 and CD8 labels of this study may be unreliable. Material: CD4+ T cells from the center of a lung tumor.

The chain's CDR3 is CASRWERNTGELFF. The DNA for the CDR3 is TGCGCCAGCAGGTGGGAACGGAACACCGGGGAGCTGTTTTTT. The rearrangement links TRBV10-1 to TRBJ2-2; D remains unclear. The CDR3 extends over 14 amino acids. CDR1 and CDR2 from the germline V gene are WNHNN and SYGVQD (reference sequence). The V end lost 6 bases, the J end lost 1 base, and 9 bases lay between the germline ends.